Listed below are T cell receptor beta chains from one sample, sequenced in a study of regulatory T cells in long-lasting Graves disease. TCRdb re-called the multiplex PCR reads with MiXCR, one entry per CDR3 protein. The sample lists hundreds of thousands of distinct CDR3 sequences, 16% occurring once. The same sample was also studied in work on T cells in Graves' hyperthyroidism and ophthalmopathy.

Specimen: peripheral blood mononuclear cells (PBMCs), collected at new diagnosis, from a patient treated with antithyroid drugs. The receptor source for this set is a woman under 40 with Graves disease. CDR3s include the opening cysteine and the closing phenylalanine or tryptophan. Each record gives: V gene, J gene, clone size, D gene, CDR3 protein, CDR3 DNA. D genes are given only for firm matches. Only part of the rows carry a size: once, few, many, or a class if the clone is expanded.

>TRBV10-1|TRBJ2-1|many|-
CASSDPGGLTNEQFF
TGCGCCAGCAGTGACCCGGGCGGCCTAACCAATGAGCAGTTCTTC
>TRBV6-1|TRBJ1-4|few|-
CASSDRGVGEKLFF
TGTGCCAGCAGTGACAGGGGCGTTGGTGAAAAACTGTTTTTT
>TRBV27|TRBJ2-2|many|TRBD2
CASSGLAGVGTGELFF
TGTGCCAGCAGTGGACTAGCGGGAGTAGGCACCGGGGAGCTGTTTTTT
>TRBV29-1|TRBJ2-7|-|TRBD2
CSVGDYEQHF
TGCAGCGTTGGGGACTACGAGCAGCACTTC
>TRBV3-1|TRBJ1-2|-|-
CASSQGASTLYSGYTF
TGTGCCAGCAGCCAAGGGGCCTCAACGCTCTATTCGGGCTACACCTTC
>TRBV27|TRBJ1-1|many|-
CASQDLGGLSEAFF
TGTGCCAGTCAAGATCTAGGAGGATTGAGTGAAGCTTTCTTT
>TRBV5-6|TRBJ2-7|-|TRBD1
CASKIYGDRGSYEQYF
TGTGCCAGCAAGATATATGGGGACAGGGGCTCCTACGAGCAGTACTTC
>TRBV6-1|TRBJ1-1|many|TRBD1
CASSEQGAEAFF
TGTGCCAGCAGTGAACAGGGGGCAGAAGCTTTCTTT
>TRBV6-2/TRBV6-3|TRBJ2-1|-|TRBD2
CASRRLAGGPSSYNEQFF
TGTGCCAGCAGGAGACTAGCGGGAGGGCCTAGCTCCTACAATGAGCAGTTCTTC
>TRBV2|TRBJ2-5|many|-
CASSDDPETQYF
TGTGCCAGCAGTGATGACCCGGAGACCCAGTACTTC
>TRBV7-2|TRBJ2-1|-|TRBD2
CASSRTGLADYNEQFF
TGTGCCAGCAGCCGGACGGGACTAGCGGATTACAATGAGCAGTTCTTC
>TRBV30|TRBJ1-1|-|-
CAWQGGNVEAFF
TGTGCCTGGCAGGGAGGAAACGTTGAAGCTTTCTTT
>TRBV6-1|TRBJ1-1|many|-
CASSERGGGTEAFF
TGTGCCAGCAGTGAAAGGGGGGGGGGCACTGAAGCTTTCTTT
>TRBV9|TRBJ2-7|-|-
CASSLKQGVIYEQYF
TGTGCCAGCAGCCTCAAACAGGGTGTGATATACGAGCAGTACTTC
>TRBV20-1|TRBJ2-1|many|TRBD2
CSETSGSVNEQFF
TGCAGCGAAACTAGCGGGAGCGTCAATGAGCAGTTCTTC
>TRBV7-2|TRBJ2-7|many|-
CASSLYRQRMYF
TGTGCCAGCAGCTTATATAGACAGAGAATGTACTTC
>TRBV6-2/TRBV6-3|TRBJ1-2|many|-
CASSYSRESLYGYTF
TGTGCCAGCAGTTACTCGAGGGAGTCCCTCTATGGCTACACCTTC
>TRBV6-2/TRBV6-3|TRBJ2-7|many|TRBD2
CASSYRQGRTSGRSYEQYF
TGTGCCAGCAGTTACCGACAGGGGAGGACTAGCGGGAGATCCTACGAGCAGTACTTC